The 13 T cell receptor beta chains presented below share a single source sample, sequenced in a study of cytomegalovirus exposure and HLA in healthy donors. This PCR relied on a set of 60 Vbeta primers and 13 Jbeta primers. Measured with immunoSEQ multiplex PCR; TCRdb has only the in-frame clones, and not every one. The table includes about 30,000 clones, roughly 89% detected once. The sequenced material came from PBMCs. These receptors all come from a boy younger than 18 in good health and CMV-seronegative.

For the CDR3, the DNA is TGTGCCAGCAGTGAAGAGGGTGATGAGCAGTTCTTC. The encoded protein is CASSEEGDEQFF. The chain couples TRBV25-1 to TRBJ2-1, with D possibly matching TRBD2 (5 bases). V lost 2 bases and J 8 bases, leaving 7 bases between the germline ends. Germline V CDR1 and CDR2: MGHDK, SYGVNS. This CDR3 has 12 amino acids.

This chain connects TRBV28 to TRBJ2-6; tentative D call: TRBD2 (6 bases). There are 15 residues in the CDR3. Germline lookup yields CDR1 MDHEN and CDR2 SYDVKM. Between the trimmed V and J ends, which lost 7 bases and 0 bases, there was a span of 10 bases. This CDR3 reads CASTPGVSGANVLTF. CDR3 DNA: TGTGCCAGCACCCCGGGGGTCTCTGGGGCCAACGTCCTGACTTTC.

The chain combines TRBV6-4 with TRBJ2-2; 12 bases are a match to TRBD2. This CDR3 is 18 amino acids long. V lost 0 bases to trimming and J lost 6 bases; unmatched junction nucleotides: 8. CDR1 is MRHNA, CDR2 SNTAGT, per germline. The DNA of the CDR3 is TGTGCCAGCAGTGACTCGAGTCCTAGCGGGGGGGCCTCCGGGGAGCTGTTTTTT. This codes for CASSDSSPSGGASGELFF.

CDR3 sequence reads: CASSPLPGQGAYEQYF. The CDR3 DNA follows: TGTGCCAGCAGTCCCCTCCCCGGACAGGGGGCCTACGAGCAGTACTTC. The rearrangement joins TRBV7-8 to TRBJ2-7; 10 nucleotides line up with TRBD1. The V gene end was trimmed by 6 bases and the J gene end by 2 bases; junction bases not matched to a gene: 10. CDR3 length equals 16 residues. Germline values: CDR1 SGHVS, CDR2 FQNEAQ.

CDR3 protein: CASSFTGQNNSPLHF. In DNA, the CDR3 is TGTGCCAGCAGCTTCACGGGACAGAATAATTCACCCCTCCACTTT. The chain couples TRBV5-5 to TRBJ1-6; the match to TRBD1 covers 7 bases. The CDR3 spans 15 residues. Germline CDR1 and CDR2: SGHKS and YYEKEE (reference sequence). V lost 2 bases, J lost 5 bases, and 4 bases stayed unmatched.

The chain combines TRBV5-4 with TRBJ2-3; D possibly corresponds to TRBD2 (6 bases). CDR1 is SGHNT and CDR2 is YYREEE in the germline V gene (reference sequence). The ends were cut back, 4 bases at V and 4 bases at J, with 13 bases in the middle. This CDR3 has 14 amino acids. The CDR3 nucleotides are TGTGCCAGCAGCCTACGGGACTCCGCAGATACGCAGTATTTT. Translation gives CASSLRDSADTQYF.

V usage is TRBV14 and J usage is TRBJ2-7, with D possibly TRBD2 on 5 matching bases. V was cut by 4 bases and J by 4 bases, with 17 bases left in between. This CDR3 comprises 15 residues. The V gene's germline CDR1 is SGHDN and CDR2 FVKESK. The CDR3 reads CASSPLAGIWYEQYF. The CDR3 DNA is TGTGCCAGCAGCCCCCTGGCCGGGATCTGGTACGAGCAGTACTTC.

The chain employs TRBV7-8 and TRBJ2-3, with 7 nucleotides matching TRBD2. The CDR3 sequence is 17 residues long. In germline, CDR1 is SGHVS, CDR2 FQNEAQ. The J segment lost 6 bases and the V segment lost 4 bases, leaving 16 bases of the junction unmatched. The CDR3 is CASSWVRRGTDRDTQYF. The CDR3 DNA is TGTGCCAGCAGCTGGGTTAGGCGGGGGACCGATAGGGATACGCAGTATTTT.

V gene TRBV5-1 combines with J gene TRBJ1-3; a weak D match, TRBD1 (6 bases). V shed 0 bases and J shed 6 bases, with 10 bases lying between them. Germline CDR1 and CDR2: SGHRS and YFSETQ. The CDR3 runs to 14 residues. The CDR3: CASSLGTAQNTIYF. CDR3 sequence (DNA): TGCGCCAGCAGCTTGGGGACAGCCCAAAACACCATATATTTT.

In DNA, the CDR3 is TGTGCCAGCAGCTTGGGCTTAGCGGGGGGGTCTGGAAAAACCGGGGAGCTGTTTTTT. This translates into CASSLGLAGGSGKTGELFF. J is TRBJ2-2 and V is TRBV5-5; 11 positions match TRBD2. V shed 0 bases and J 5 bases; nucleotides not matched to a gene: 12. This CDR3 has 19 amino acids. Germline V gives CDR1 SGHKS, CDR2 YYEKEE (reference sequence). The full variable domain, with the rest looked up from reference TRBV5-5 and TRBJ2-2, is DAGVTQSPTHLIKTRGQQVTLRCSPISGHKSVSWYQQVLGQGPQFIFQYYEKEERGRGNFPDRFSARQFPNYSSELNVNALLLGDSALYLCASSLGLAGGSGKTGELFFGEGSRLTVL.

V gene TRBV5-1 combines with J gene TRBJ1-2; D not resolved. From germline, CDR1 is SGHRS and CDR2 YFSETQ. V was clipped by 0 bases and J by 0 bases, with 9 bases between them. The CDR3 is made up of 15 amino acids. The CDR3 loop reads CASSLGSGANYGYTF. DNA of the CDR3: TGCGCCAGCAGCTTGGGCAGCGGCGCTAACTATGGCTACACCTTC.

The V call is TRBV5-1, the J call TRBJ2-7; 8 bases are a match to TRBD1. This CDR3 contains 16 residues. Trimming at V came to 0 bases and at J to 2 bases, leaving 7 bases not matched to a gene. CDR1 is SGHRS, CDR2 YFSETQ, per germline. Here the CDR3 DNA reads TGCGCCAGCAGCTTGGGATCCGGGACAGGACCCTACGAGCAGTACTTC. Translated, it gives CASSLGSGTGPYEQYF.

The chain links TRBV27 to TRBJ2-1; 9 positions agree with TRBD2. This CDR3 comprises 16 residues. Germline V gene data show CDR1 as MNHEY and CDR2 as SMNVEV (reference sequence). V lost 3 bases and J lost 5; bases outside the gene matches: 8. The CDR3 sequence is CASSFRGLARHNEQFF. CDR3 nucleotide sequence: TGTGCCAGCAGTTTCAGGGGACTAGCCCGCCACAATGAGCAGTTCTTC.